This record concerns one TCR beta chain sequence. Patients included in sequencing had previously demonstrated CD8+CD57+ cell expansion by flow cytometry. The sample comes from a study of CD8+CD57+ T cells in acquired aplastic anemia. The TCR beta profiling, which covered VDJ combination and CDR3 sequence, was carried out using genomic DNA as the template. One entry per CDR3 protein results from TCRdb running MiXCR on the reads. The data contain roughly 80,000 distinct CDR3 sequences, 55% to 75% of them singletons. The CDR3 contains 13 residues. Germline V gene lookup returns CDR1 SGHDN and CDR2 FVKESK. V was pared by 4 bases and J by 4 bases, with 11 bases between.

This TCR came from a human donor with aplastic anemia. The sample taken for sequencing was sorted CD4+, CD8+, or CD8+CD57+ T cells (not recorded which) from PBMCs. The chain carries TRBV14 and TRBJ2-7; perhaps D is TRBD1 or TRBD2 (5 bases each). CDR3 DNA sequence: TGTGCCAGCAGCCCAGGGTCGGGGTACGAGCAGTACTTC. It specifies CASSPGSGYEQYF.